This TCR beta chain was documented in a study of blood T cell repertoires in COVID-19. Across the whole study: Collection of acute and convalescent COVID-19 samples took place in the United States, Italy and Spain. PBMCs, B-cell-depleted T cells, or T cells were the source of the cDNA or gDNA that made up the material.

Germline CDR1 and CDR2: LGHDT and YNNKEL (reference sequence). The CDR3 length is 12 residues. Profiling relied on immunoSEQ multiplex PCR, and the TCRdb table lists in-frame clones only, not all of them. The data show about 210,000 clones, with about 78% seen just once and 7.2% held by the top ten. This clone has only a few counts. Compared with germline, one end of the junction differs, possibly owing to a read error. The sample taken for sequencing was peripheral blood. This TCR came from a woman in her 70s with acute or convalescent COVID-19. The chain joins TRBV3-1 (or the pseudogene TRBV3-2) to TRBJ2-3, with D perhaps TRBD1 (5 bases). The CDR3 is CASSHTTGTQYF. In DNA form, the CDR3 reads TGTGCCAGCAGCCACACCACAGGTACGCAGTATTTT.